This entry lists 8 T cell receptor beta chains sequenced from one sample in a study of T cell responses to AZD1222 COVID-19 vaccine. Data came from immunoSEQ multiplex PCR; TCRdb stores just in-frame clones and leaves some out. The data hold over 200,000 clones, with approximately 94% observed a single time. The specimen was peripheral blood, collected 28 days after the second dose of the MenACWY control vaccine. Every receptor here comes from an adult who received the MenACWY meningococcal vaccine as a control.

This chain uses TRBV5-1 with TRBJ2-3, with TRBD1 matching 11 bases. The CDR3 is 15 amino acids. Germline CDR1 reads SGHRS; CDR2 reads YFSETQ. J was trimmed by 5 bases and V by 4 bases; bases with no gene match: 6. CDR3 in amino acids: CASSTGGQGGDTQYF. CDR3 nucleotides: TGCGCCAGCAGCACCGGGGGACAGGGGGGAGATACGCAGTATTTT.

The rearrangement uses TRBV15 and TRBJ2-1; 8 bases are a match to TRBD2. Trimming at V came to 1 base and at J to 4 bases, leaving 6 bases not matched to a gene. The CDR3 is 16 amino acids. Germline V gives CDR1 LNHNV, CDR2 YYDKDF (reference sequence). The DNA for the CDR3 is TGTGCCACCAGCAGAGCGGCAGCGGGGGCATACAATGAGCAGTTCTTC. The encoded protein is CATSRAAAGAYNEQFF.

The rearrangement uses TRBV4-3 and TRBJ1-1; D remains ambiguous. V was clipped by 3 bases and J by 4 bases, with 12 bases between them. Germline CDR1 LGHNA, CDR2 YSLEER. The CDR3 spans 14 residues. The chain's CDR3 is CASSQEEVGTEAFF. CDR3 nucleotide sequence: TGCGCCAGCAGCCAGGAGGAGGTGGGCACTGAAGCTTTCTTT.

J is TRBJ1-5 and V is TRBV15; TRBD1 matches 7 bases. V was pared by 5 bases and J by 3 bases, with 7 bases of the junction left unmatched. The CDR3 contains 15 residues. Germline CDR1 is LNHNV and CDR2 is YYDKDF (reference sequence). The CDR3 here is CATSGRQGPNQPQHF. The DNA for the CDR3 is TGTGCCACCAGCGGAAGACAGGGCCCCAATCAGCCCCAGCATTTT.

The rearrangement links TRBV19 to TRBJ2-7, with D unclear. Germline CDR1 is LNHDA and CDR2 is SQIVND (reference sequence). The V end was cut by 9 bases, the J end by 5 bases, with 17 bases between. CDR3 length: 13 residues. CDR3 residues: CASSEISGHEQYF. CDR3 in DNA: TGTGCCAGCTCCGAGATTAGTGGCCACGAGCAGTACTTC.

This chain uses TRBV4-3 with TRBJ2-7; 9 positions match TRBD1. The CDR3 length is 16 residues. V shed 0 bases, J shed 4 bases, and the junction held 7 bases outside the gene matches. Germline loops: CDR1 LGHNA, CDR2 YSLEER. The CDR3 protein is CASSQEGFGQGYEQYF. CDR3 sequence (DNA): TGCGCCAGCAGCCAAGAAGGTTTCGGACAGGGGTACGAGCAGTACTTC.

The chain joins TRBV28 to TRBJ2-1; D unclear. Germline CDR1 and CDR2: MDHEN and SYDVKM. The length of the CDR3 is 15 residues. The V gene lost 2 bases and the J gene lost 9 bases, with 17 bases spanning the gap. The CDR3 is CASSLNSRPRGEQFF. CDR3 sequence (DNA): TGTGCCAGCAGTTTAAACTCTAGACCCCGCGGTGAGCAGTTCTTC.

This chain connects TRBV7-2 to TRBJ1-5, with D tentatively TRBD1 (6 bases). CDR3 length equals 16 residues. V lost 1 base, J lost 4 bases, and 14 bases lay in between. The germline V gene encodes CDR1 SGHTA and CDR2 FQGNSA. CDR3 sequence: CASSLVDRPGNQPQHF. The CDR3 DNA reads TGTGCCAGCAGCTTAGTTGACAGGCCTGGGAATCAGCCCCAGCATTTT.